This T cell receptor (beta chain) emerged from a study of CD8+ T cells in alopecia areata. As to this clone: The target antigen is unknown.

Sorting separated CD4+ and CD8+ T cells out of PBMCs. Whole-study findings and limits: Unlike in mice, where it was clearer, TCR sharing across patients was less clear, possibly HLA-related. Among the cells sequenced in scalp samples are also the resident alphabeta T cells of normal skin. Clonality was higher in lesional than normal scalp, especially in alopecia totalis/universalis.

As the sequencing template, cDNA was produced by extracting RNA and reverse transcribing it. Generated by immunoSEQ multiplex PCR, the TCRdb table keeps only in-frame clones and is missing some. The sample lists roughly 150,000 clones, 55% seen once, with around 4.8% in the top ten. The clonotype comes from a human donor in good health. Material for sequencing was CD4+ T cells sorted from blood.

DNA for the CDR3: TGTGCCAGCAGCTTAGTGGGTACCCCGGGACCCTATGGCTACACCTTC. Encoded protein: CASSLVGTPGPYGYTF. The V gene is TRBV7-2, the J gene TRBJ1-2; a possible D gene is TRBD1 (5 bases). Germline V gene data show CDR1 as SGHTA and CDR2 as FQGNSA. V lost 1 base and J lost 4, with 16 bases in between. The CDR3 extends over 16 amino acids.